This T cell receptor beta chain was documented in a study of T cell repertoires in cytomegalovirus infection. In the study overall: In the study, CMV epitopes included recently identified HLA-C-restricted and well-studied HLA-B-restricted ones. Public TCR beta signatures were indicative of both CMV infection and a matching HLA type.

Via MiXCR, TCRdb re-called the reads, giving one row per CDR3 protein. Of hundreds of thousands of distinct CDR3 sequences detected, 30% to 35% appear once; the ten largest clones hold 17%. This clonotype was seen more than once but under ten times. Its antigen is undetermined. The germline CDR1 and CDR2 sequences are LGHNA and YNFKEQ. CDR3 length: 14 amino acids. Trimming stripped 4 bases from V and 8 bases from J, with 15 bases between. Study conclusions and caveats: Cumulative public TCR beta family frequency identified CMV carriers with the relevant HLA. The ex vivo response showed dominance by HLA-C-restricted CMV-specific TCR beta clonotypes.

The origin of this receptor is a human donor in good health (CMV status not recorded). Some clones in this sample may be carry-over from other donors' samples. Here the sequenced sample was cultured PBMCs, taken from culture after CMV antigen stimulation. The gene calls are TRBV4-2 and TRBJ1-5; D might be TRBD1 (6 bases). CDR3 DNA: TGTGCCAGCAGCCCCGACTCAGGGGCTAAGCCCCAGCATTTT. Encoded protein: CASSPDSGAKPQHF.